This TCR beta chain is drawn from a study of T cell responses to AZD1222 COVID-19 vaccine. Sequencing was performed with immunoSEQ multiplex PCR; in TCRdb, only in-frame clones are kept and a portion is missing. The sample has some 150,000 clones, 70% to 90% seen once; the top ten hold around 8.3%. The germline V and J ends were trimmed by 6 bases and 1 base, with 3 bases remaining between them. The CDR3 covers 11 residues. CDR1 is KGHSH, CDR2 LQKENI, per germline. This receptor was taken from an adult who received the MenACWY meningococcal vaccine as a control. This chain uses TRBV18 with TRBJ1-1; D not resolved. The sample here was peripheral blood, taken 28 days after the second dose of the MenACWY control vaccine. The CDR3 spells CASSQNTEAFF. The DNA for the CDR3 is TGTGCCAGCTCTCAGAACACTGAAGCTTTCTTT.